A selection of T cell receptor beta chains follows, all from one sample in a study of cytomegalovirus exposure and HLA in healthy donors. Clones were read by immunoSEQ multiplex PCR, and TCRdb kept only the in-frame ones, dropping some. The sample shows approximately 210,000 clones, 88% of them seen only once. Sequencing was carried out using PBMCs. All receptors come from a woman between 18 and 29 years old in good health and CMV-seronegative. The conserved cysteine and the conserved F or W are not part of the CDR3 here. A D gene is named only where the DNA matches it firmly. Size tells how often a clone was seen (once, few, many) or the class of an expanded clone, and some rows leave it out.

D gene,J gene,V gene,clone size,CDR3 protein
-,TRBJ2-1,TRBV5-1,-,ASSSDLGVLVDEQF
-,TRBJ2-6,TRBV6-5,-,ASSYANSGANVLT
TRBD1,TRBJ1-5,TRBV6-6,once,ASTGDRTLQPQH
TRBD1,TRBJ1-1,TRBV28,-,ASSPSGTGIPEAF
-,TRBJ1-2,TRBV6-1,few,ASSEDADYGYT
-,TRBJ2-1,TRBV6-5,once,ASSPQGGEQF
TRBD2,TRBJ2-2,TRBV7-8,once,ASSLASSGSYTGELF
TRBD2,TRBJ2-5,TRBV7-9,-,ASSLLLAGGLVPETQY
TRBD1,TRBJ1-1,TRBV28,-,ASGRTGNLPEAF
TRBD1,TRBJ2-3,TRBV9,-,ASSVLIQGSIDTQY
-,TRBJ1-2,TRBV14,-,ASSQDTSSANYGYT